The clone carrying this TCR beta chain occurred a few times. Its antigen remains unidentified. The data originate from a study of Ad26.COV2.S vaccination and SARS-CoV-2 variants. Findings of the study overall: Total T cell responses, in the TCR breadth and depth analyses, may have been underestimated. Considerable breadth of spike-specific CD8+ and CD4+ T cell responses has reportedly been documented following vaccination. For non-spike TCRs, breadth in vaccine recipients resembled that in placebo recipients.

The assay was immunoSEQ multiplex PCR, and TCRdb's table has in-frame clones only and misses some. This sample yields 180,000 or so clones, of which around 88% are seen a single time; 5.9% belongs to the top ten. Germline CDR1 MNHNS, CDR2 SASEGT. CDR3 size: 17 residues. The ends lost 4 bases at V and 2 bases at J; junction bases unmatched: 11. V usage is TRBV6-1 and J usage is TRBJ1-5; 7 bases align to TRBD1. This clonotype originated in a human donor who had recovered from COVID-19. The material was peripheral blood, obtained after recovery from COVID-19. CDR3 in amino acids: CASSVERGLIGNQPQHF. The CDR3, as DNA: TGTGCCAGCAGTGTGGAAAGGGGGCTAATCGGCAATCAGCCCCAGCATTTT.